This T cell receptor (beta chain) was sequenced during a study of neurological immune-mediated disorders (dated by TCRdb to 2018 to 2020). As for the study more broadly: Peripheral blood TCR-beta repertoires from patients with HTLV-I-associated myelopathy (HAM/TSP), patients with multiple sclerosis, and healthy controls were compared in the study using UMI-based sequencing. The roughly 99 TCR-beta libraries covered PBMC samples along with longitudinal samples, technical triplicates, and paired sorted CD4+ and CD8+ T-cell subsets. Longitudinal HAM/TSP and healthy donors were sampled at 3 time-points each (about 3-40 month intervals). The cohort included some 68 subjects: about 15 with HAM/TSP, approximately 34 with multiple sclerosis, and approximately 20 healthy controls.

The study at large found these results: No identical CDR3 amino acid sequences were found to be shared among expanded clones across subjects, suggesting that TCR-beta repertoires were private in all groups. TCR clonal expansion was highest in HAM/TSP patients and lowest in MS patients, with MS patients falling below even healthy controls.

A word on this clonotype: Its cognate antigen has yet to be identified. The input lacks base qualities; no much larger clone sits a single base away.

cDNA was synthesized by template-switch 5'RACE using a primer carrying a 10-nucleotide random unique molecular identifier by which each TCR transcript was tagged. Over 170 million TCR-beta sequences, covering 15-18 subjects, were produced in each sequencing run. The RNeasy kit was used for extraction of total RNA. TCR-beta VDJ regions were amplified with primers for the TCR constant region and the 5'RACE anchor, using the KAPA Real-time Library Amplification kit. Sample indexes and Illumina adaptors were added in a first PCR, after which library yield was increased in a second PCR. The roughly 650 bp TCR product was size-selected on a 2% E-gel SizeSelection system after Ampure bead purification. Before pooling, libraries had their quality checked on a Bioanalyzer, their concentration measured with Qubit, and their quantity determined with the Kapa Library Quantification kit. Paired-end 2 x 150 bp sequencing of the libraries was performed on an Illumina HiSeq 2500. To increase sequence diversity, roughly 24-31% phiX was spiked into each library pool. In the authors' own workflow: The UMI-based MiGEC pipeline processed quality-filtered reads and removed over 75% of raw TCR sequences during error correction. VDJ genes were aligned to IMGT germline references, and each clonotype was defined by a unique CDR3 amino acid sequence together with V-J genes. VDJtools evaluated clonal expansion, Shannon diversity and CDR3 relatedness (CalcPairwiseDistances, ClusterSamples); CLCbio workbench built phylogenetic trees. Expanded clones were defined as having at least 8 unique UMIs, based on coefficient-of-variation modelling across technical triplicates. TCRdb reran the public reads through fastp at Q25 and MiXCR, keeping productive beta chains. Rows with one shared CDR3 protein collapse into an entry with the most common genes and DNA. TCRdb's processing, not the study's, gives the V and J calls here. The sample includes around 100,000 distinct CDR3 sequences, with roughly a tenth observed a single time. The ten most abundant clones make up 3.1% of the sample.

Including cysteine and phenylalanine, the CDR3 has 12 amino acids. This entry keeps only the CDR3 DNA: 36 bases, framed from base 1. V drops 6 bases and J drops 6 bases, leaving 11 bases in between. For CDR1 and CDR2, the germline V gene (reference sequence) lists MNHEY and SMNVEV. Read against the paper, the sample's time point label means: longitudinal time-point 3. Libraries from unsorted PBMCs were made from 2 million PBMCs kept in RNAlater at -80 degrees C until RNA extraction. Peripheral blood was subjected to Ficoll-Hypaque density gradient centrifugation to isolate PBMCs, which were then cryopreserved in liquid nitrogen.

Recombination joined TRBV27 with TRBJ1-1; possibly the D gene is TRBD1, per 6 matching bases. Sequenced material: PBMCs. This clonotype was obtained from a female donor with HTLV-1-associated myelopathy (HAM/TSP). CDR3 protein: CASRTRGAEAFF. The base sequence is TGTGCCAGCAGGACGAGGGGGGCTGAAGCTTTCTTT.